This paragraph covers one TCR beta chain sequence. What it binds is not known. This CDR3 region has 16 residues. From germline, CDR1 is LGHNT and CDR2 FRNRAP. J lost 4 bases, V lost 7 bases, and 14 bases had no gene match. These data come from a study of graft-versus-host responses after intestinal transplantation. Background on the study: Anti-thymocyte globulin induction preceded approximately three years of tacrolimus and steroid maintenance in all recipients. Broader study findings: Recipient-marrow GvH clones were detected, some having first appeared in ileum or blood. Peak levels of circulating GvH clones tracked with early post-transplant HvG declines. Within allografts, high graft-versus-host to host-versus-graft clonal ratios were seen among patients with graft-donor T cell macrochimerism.

Profiled with immunoSEQ multiplex PCR; TCRdb holds only in-frame clones, not every one. The sample holds over 85,000 clones, just under 95% seen once. Sequenced material: unstimulated CD8+ T cells sorted from spleen or lymph node cells, taken before intestinal transplant. The chain has TRBV12-5 and TRBJ2-3, with 7 bases matching TRBD2. The clonotype comes from a human donor who received an intestinal transplant. The CDR3 is CASATELGTNPDTQYF. In DNA, the CDR3 is TGTGCTAGTGCGACAGAGCTCGGGACTAACCCAGATACGCAGTATTTT.